Below, 21 T cell receptor beta chains from the same sample are listed, as sequenced in a study of shared clonotypes between healthy human individuals. Sequencing used immunoSEQ multiplex PCR; TCRdb keeps in-frame clones, though not all of them. The profile shows roughly 850,000 clones, 96% of them singletons. Only CD45RO-negative cells positively selected for CCR7 counted as naive CD8 cells, so terminally differentiated effector memory CD45RA+ cells were excluded. The sequencing sample was made of naive CD8+ T cells sorted from blood. These receptors all stem from a man in his thirties or forties in good health.

The chain employs TRBV29-1 and TRBJ2-1, with D possibly matching TRBD2 (5 bases). Per germline, CDR1 SQVTM and CDR2 ANQGSEA. The CDR3 is made up of 12 amino acids. The germline V and J ends were trimmed by 7 bases and 8 bases, with 15 bases remaining between them. CDR3 amino acids: CSAEGDTDEQFF. The CDR3 DNA follows: TGCAGCGCCGAGGGAGACACCGATGAGCAGTTCTTC.

This chain joins TRBV28 and TRBJ1-1; a weak D match, TRBD1 (6 bases). Between the trimmed V and J ends, which lost 3 bases and 7 bases, there was a span of 12 bases. This CDR3 spans 13 amino acids. The V gene's germline CDR1 is MDHEN and CDR2 SYDVKM. In DNA form, the CDR3 reads TGTGCCAGCAGTTTTAGGGGGGCCATTGAAGCTTTCTTT. Protein: CASSFRGAIEAFF.

The V gene is TRBV27, the J gene TRBJ1-1; D might be TRBD1 (6 bases). Germline V gene data show CDR1 as MNHEY and CDR2 as SMNVEV (reference sequence). V was clipped by 7 bases and J by 0 bases, with 15 bases between them. The CDR3 totals 15 residues. DNA of the CDR3: TGTGCCAGCACCTTACGACAGGATCTGAACACTGAAGCTTTCTTT. Encoded protein: CASTLRQDLNTEAFF.

This rearrangement joins TRBV27 to TRBJ2-5; D is undetermined. The CDR3 is made up of 12 amino acids. Germline CDR1 reads MNHEY; CDR2 reads SMNVEV (reference sequence). V lost 10 bases, J lost 4 bases, and 13 bases lay in between. The CDR3 region is CATVTSRETQYF. The CDR3 DNA reads as TGTGCCACCGTGACATCAAGAGAGACCCAGTACTTC.

V and J are TRBV27 and TRBJ2-7, with 8 positions matching TRBD2. This CDR3 spans 15 amino acids. CDR1 and CDR2 (germline): MNHEY, SMNVEV (reference sequence). Germline trimming cut 2 bases from V and 2 bases from J; bases unmatched to any gene: 5. CDR3 nucleotide sequence: TGTGCCAGCAGTTTAGCACTAGCGGAAACCTACGAGCAGTACTTC. Protein: CASSLALAETYEQYF.

The V gene is TRBV27, the J gene TRBJ2-3; 12 bases fit TRBD2. The CDR3 runs 19 residues. Germline V CDR1 and CDR2: MNHEY, SMNVEV (reference sequence). V lost 5 bases to trimming and J lost 11 bases; unmatched junction nucleotides: 23. DNA of the CDR3: TGTGCCAGCAGTCTACCACCATCCCCGACTAGCGGGAGTCCCCGGGGGCAGTATTTT. Translating it yields CASSLPPSPTSGSPRGQYF.

The J gene is TRBJ2-1, the V gene TRBV10-1; TRBD2 agrees at 9 bases. This CDR3 has 15 amino acids. The trim removed 4 bases at V and 4 bases at J, leaving 5 bases unmatched. In germline, CDR1 is WNHNN, CDR2 SYGVQD (reference sequence). CDR3 nucleotides: TGCGCCAGCAGTGTACTAGCGGGTATTTACAATGAGCAGTTCTTC. It is translated as CASSVLAGIYNEQFF.

The gene calls are TRBV7-2 and TRBJ2-7; no clear D gene. V lost 5 bases and J 1 base, leaving 15 bases between the germline ends. CDR1 is SGHTA and CDR2 is FQGNSA in the germline V gene. This CDR3 is 15 amino acids long. CDR3 region: CASSDTINPSYEQYF. The CDR3 bases are TGTGCCAGCAGCGATACTATCAACCCTTCCTACGAGCAGTACTTC.

Worth noting for this clone: Other DNA sequences in this specimen translate into the identical CDR3. The CDR3 DNA sequence: TGTGCCAGCAGGCCAGGGTCAGATACGCAGTATTTT. Protein sequence: CASRPGSDTQYF. The chain combines TRBV11-2 with TRBJ2-3, with TRBD1 as a possible D gene (5 bases). CDR3 length: 12 amino acids. Germline assignment: CDR1 SGHAT and CDR2 FQNNGV. Trimming removed 6 bases at V and 4 bases at J, with 8 bases between. The whole variable domain, remainder taken from reference TRBV11-2 and TRBJ2-3, is EAGVAQSPRYKIIEKRQSVAFWCNPISGHATLYWYQQILGQGPKLLIQFQNNGVVDDSQLPKDRFSAERLKGVDSTLKIQPAKLEDSAVYLCASRPGSDTQYFGPGTRLTVL.

This chain uses TRBV10-3 with TRBJ2-5; 10 bases map to TRBD2. This CDR3 region has 14 residues. V gave up 10 bases and J gave up 5 bases; unmatched junction bases: 10. CDR1 is ENHRY and CDR2 is SYGVKD in the germline V gene. This CDR3 reads CATSLAGAGETQYF. The CDR3 coding sequence is TGTGCCACCTCTCTAGCGGGAGCTGGCGAGACCCAGTACTTC.

The rearrangement links TRBV28 to TRBJ2-3; D may be TRBD1 (6 bases). Germline V gene lookup returns CDR1 MDHEN and CDR2 SYDVKM. This CDR3 is built from 15 residues. V lost 5 bases and J 0 bases, leaving 12 bases between the germline ends. Here the CDR3 reads CASSLGQISTDTQYF. The CDR3, as DNA: TGTGCCAGCAGTCTCGGACAGATCAGCACAGATACGCAGTATTTT. The variable domain in full, completed from reference TRBV28 and TRBJ2-3, reads DVKVTQSSRYLVKRTGEKVFLECVQDMDHENMFWYRQDPGLGLRLIYFSYDVKMKEKGDIPEGYSVSREKKERFSLILESASTNQTSMYLCASSLGQISTDTQYFGPGTRLTVL.

The genes are TRBV10-3 and TRBJ2-7, with D perhaps TRBD2 (5 bases). CDR3 size: 16 residues. The V gene's germline CDR1 is ENHRY and CDR2 SYGVKD. V lost 0 bases, J lost 0 bases, and 12 bases lay in between. This CDR3 is CAISESRASYSYEQYF. The CDR3 DNA follows: TGTGCCATCAGTGAGTCGAGAGCTAGCTACTCCTACGAGCAGTACTTC.

V and J are TRBV4-1 and TRBJ1-1; weak D call: TRBD1 (6 bases). Trimming took 5 bases from V and 1 from J, leaving 23 bases between them. Germline values: CDR1 MGHRA, CDR2 YSYEKL. The CDR3 consists of 18 residues. The CDR3: CASSYKSSRGGPNTEAFF. Here the CDR3 DNA reads TGCGCCAGCAGCTACAAGTCATCAAGGGGGGGCCCGAACACTGAAGCTTTCTTT.

The chain uses TRBV28 and TRBJ2-3, with D tentatively TRBD2 (5 bases). Per germline, CDR1 MDHEN and CDR2 SYDVKM. The CDR3 totals 15 residues. The V end lost 5 bases, the J end lost 3 bases, and 15 bases lay between the germline ends. CDR3 in amino acids: CASSKTQAGTDTQYF. In DNA form, the CDR3 reads TGTGCCAGCAGTAAAACCCAGGCGGGTACAGATACGCAGTATTTT.

The rearrangement links TRBV7-3 to TRBJ2-5, with D possibly called TRBD1 or TRBD2 (5 bases each). The CDR3 has 13 amino acids. Germline CDR1 reads SGHTA; CDR2 reads FQGTGA. With 4 bases removed from V and 5 bases from J, the gap between germline ends came to 11 bases. The CDR3 nucleotides are TGTGCCAGCAGCTGGGACGGTGGGGAGACCCAGTACTTC. Amino acids: CASSWDGGETQYF.

The chain uses TRBV11-3 and TRBJ2-7; 9 positions agree with TRBD1. Germline CDR1 reads SGHNT; CDR2 reads YENEEA. Trimming took 5 bases from V and 6 from J; bases not matched to a gene: 5. The CDR3 has 13 amino acids. The CDR3 region is CASSVTGGGEQYF. The CDR3 coding sequence is TGTGCCAGCAGCGTTACAGGGGGCGGCGAGCAGTACTTC.

In its sample, this clone was seen a few times. The rearrangement uses TRBV14 and TRBJ2-2, with TRBD1 identical over 7 bases. Per germline, CDR1 SGHDN and CDR2 FVKESK. V shed 4 bases and J 7 bases; nucleotides not matched to a gene: 15. The CDR3 has 17 residues. CDR3 sequence: CASSPLGGQIQIGELFF. For the CDR3, the DNA is TGTGCCAGCAGCCCACTAGGGGGACAGATACAGATCGGGGAGCTGTTTTTT.

The V call is TRBV14, the J call TRBJ2-3; D is unresolved. Trimming removed 5 bases at V and 3 bases at J, with 3 bases between. The CDR3 loop spans 11 amino acids. Germline V gene data show CDR1 as SGHDN and CDR2 as FVKESK. The CDR3 DNA follows: TGTGCCAGCAGCACAACAGATACGCAGTATTTT. This gives the protein CASSTTDTQYF.

Of note for this clone: In the same sample, other DNA sequences code for this CDR3. The V call is TRBV7-2, the J call TRBJ1-5; D unclear. The V gene's germline CDR1 is SGHTA and CDR2 FQGNSA. V lost 1 base and J lost 7, with 5 bases in between. CDR3 length equals 12 residues. DNA of the CDR3: TGTGCCAGCAGCTTAGGAGGGCAGCCCCAGCATTTT. This sequence encodes CASSLGGQPQHF.

The gene calls are TRBV30 and TRBJ2-2, with 8 bases fitting TRBD2. The V segment lost 3 bases and the J segment 0 bases; nucleotides outside the gene matches: 3. Germline V gene lookup returns CDR1 GTSNPN and CDR2 SVGIG (reference sequence). The CDR3 extends over 15 amino acids. DNA of the CDR3: TGTGCCTGGAGGCTAGCGGGTTCGAACACCGGGGAGCTGTTTTTT. Translated, it gives CAWRLAGSNTGELFF.

The chain carries TRBV10-3 and TRBJ2-7, with a tentative D call TRBD1 (5 bases). The CDR3 consists of 14 residues. CDR1 and CDR2 (germline): ENHRY, SYGVKD. Trimming took 7 bases from V and 6 from J, leaving 19 bases between them. This CDR3 reads CAIKGVYSPIEQYF. For the CDR3, the DNA is TGTGCCATCAAAGGGGTGTACTCCCCTATCGAGCAGTACTTC.